These 22 T cell receptor beta chains were sequenced from one sample in a study of T cell responses to AZD1222 COVID-19 vaccine. Sequencing was performed with immunoSEQ multiplex PCR; in TCRdb, only in-frame clones are kept and a portion is missing. Of over 100,000 clones listed, 80% to 95% are singletons. The sample consisted of peripheral blood, taken on day 0 of AZD1222 vaccination. Every receptor here comes from an adult in good health.

The J gene is TRBJ2-2, the V gene TRBV4-1, with 7 bases aligning to TRBD1. The ends lost 0 bases at V and 2 bases at J; junction bases unmatched: 9. This CDR3 contains 18 residues. The V gene's germline CDR1 is MGHRA and CDR2 YSYEKL. The CDR3 DNA follows: TGCGCCAGCAGCCAAGAAAGAGCCGGGACAGTTAACACCGGGGAGCTGTTTTTT. It yields the protein CASSQERAGTVNTGELFF.

V and J are TRBV2 and TRBJ1-1; 10 nucleotides match TRBD1. With V trimmed by 10 bases and J by 4 bases, 12 bases remained unmatched. This CDR3 spans 15 amino acids. Germline-derived CDR1 and CDR2 are SNHLY and FYNNEI. The CDR3 protein is CATFSRDRGSTEAFF. CDR3 DNA sequence: TGTGCCACGTTCTCCCGGGACAGGGGTAGCACTGAAGCTTTCTTT.

As to this clone: Other DNA sequences from this sample encode an identical CDR3 as well. V gene TRBV19 combines with J gene TRBJ2-1; 12 nucleotides align to TRBD2. V was pared by 6 bases and J by 2 bases, with 2 bases of the junction left unmatched. The CDR3 loop spans 15 amino acids. Germline V gene lookup returns CDR1 LNHDA and CDR2 SQIVND (reference sequence). The CDR3 spells CASSTSGGPYNEQFF. CDR3 nucleotide sequence: TGTGCCAGTAGCACTAGCGGGGGGCCCTACAATGAGCAGTTCTTC. The complete variable domain, with remaining parts taken from reference TRBV19 and TRBJ2-1, reads DGGITQSPKYLFRKEGQNVTLSCEQNLNHDAMYWYRQDPGQGLRLIYYSQIVNDFQKGDIAEGYSVSREKKESFPLTVTSAQKNPTAFYLCASSTSGGPYNEQFFGPGTRLTVL.

The V gene is TRBV6-5, the J gene TRBJ1-2; D uncertain. The germline V and J ends were trimmed by 7 bases and 4 bases, with 13 bases remaining between them. This CDR3 has 13 amino acids. The germline gives CDR1 MNHEY, CDR2 SVGAGI. CDR3 in DNA: TGTGCCAGCACCTCTGGAGCGGTCTATGGCTACACCTTC. Protein product: CASTSGAVYGYTF.

The V gene is TRBV7-3, the J gene TRBJ2-1; the D gene is possibly TRBD2 (7 bases). The CDR3 sequence is 18 residues long. Looked up from germline, CDR1 is SGHTA and CDR2 is FQGTGA. Trimming removed 0 bases from V and 3 bases from J, with 18 bases in between. Here the CDR3 reads CASSLTHLGGANYNEQFF. DNA of the CDR3: TGTGCCAGCAGCTTAACCCATCTGGGGGGGGCGAACTACAATGAGCAGTTCTTC.

The chain uses TRBV3-1 (or the pseudogene TRBV3-2) and TRBJ1-3; D is uncertain. The CDR3 has 12 amino acids. CDR1 is LGHDT, CDR2 YNNKEL, per germline (reference sequence). V was shortened by 1 base and J by 8 bases, with 6 bases between the two germline ends. CDR3 DNA: TGTGCCAGCAGCCAAGGTCCCGACACCATATATTTT. Translation gives CASSQGPDTIYF.

The rearrangement uses TRBV30 and TRBJ2-7; the D gene could be TRBD1 or TRBD2 (6 bases each). Germline V CDR1 and CDR2: GTSNPN, SVGIG (reference sequence). CDR3 length: 14 amino acids. Trimming cost V 5 bases and J 2 bases, with 16 bases left between them. CDR3 sequence: CAWGVGGRAYEQYF. The CDR3 coding sequence is TGTGCCTGGGGAGTTGGGGGGCGAGCCTACGAGCAGTACTTC.

The genes are TRBV9 and TRBJ1-2; maybe TRBD1 (6 bases). The germline V gene encodes CDR1 SGDLS and CDR2 YYNGEE. Trimming cost V 0 bases and J 7 bases, with 10 bases left between them. The CDR3 contains 13 residues. CDR3 amino acids: CASSVGGAGGYTF. The DNA for the CDR3 is TGTGCCAGCAGCGTAGGGGGGGCCGGTGGCTACACCTTC.

This chain links TRBV28 with TRBJ2-3; 10 bases are a match to TRBD1. The CDR3 extends over 17 amino acids. Germline V gene data show CDR1 as MDHEN and CDR2 as SYDVKM. The V gene end was trimmed by 7 bases and the J gene end by 5 bases; junction bases not matched to a gene: 15. The CDR3 DNA reads TGTGCCAGCACCTACAGGGGCCCGGACAGGGGGTTAGATACGCAGTATTTT. Its translation: CASTYRGPDRGLDTQYF.

The CDR3 DNA follows: TGTGCCAGCAGGGCAGGGGCAGATACGCAGTATTTT. Protein sequence: CASRAGADTQYF. The V gene is TRBV5-6, the J gene TRBJ2-3; maybe TRBD1 (6 bases). CDR1 and CDR2 (germline): SGHDT, YYEEEE. The CDR3 has 12 amino acids. The V end lost 5 bases, the J end lost 4 bases, and 8 bases lay between the germline ends.

In this sample, this clone turned up once. V is TRBV7-6 and J is TRBJ1-1; possible D gene TRBD1, 6 bases. V was shortened by 2 bases and J by 5 bases, with 12 bases between the two germline ends. This CDR3 contains 14 residues. Germline CDR1 SGHVS, CDR2 FNYEAQ. In nucleotides, the CDR3 is TGTGCCAGCAGCTTAACAGCCGGACAGACTGAAGCTTTCTTT. Translating gives CASSLTAGQTEAFF.

V gene TRBV18 combines with J gene TRBJ2-1; D perhaps matches TRBD2 (5 bases). The CDR3 totals 15 residues. The V end was cut by 0 bases, the J end by 0 bases, with 6 bases between. Germline-derived CDR1 and CDR2 are KGHSH and LQKENI. CDR3 DNA: TGTGCCAGCTCACCACCGGGGAGCTCCTACAATGAGCAGTTCTTC. Translated: CASSPPGSSYNEQFF.

J is TRBJ1-2 and V is TRBV28; a possible D gene is TRBD1 (6 bases). V lost 6 bases to trimming and J lost 5 bases, with 13 bases between them. This CDR3 is 13 amino acids long. Germline-derived CDR1 and CDR2 are MDHEN and SYDVKM. As DNA, the CDR3 is TGTGCCAGCAGAATAACCGACAGGTATGGCTACACCTTC. Encoded protein: CASRITDRYGYTF.

J is TRBJ2-7 and V is TRBV2; perhaps TRBD1 as D (5 bases). Germline V gene data show CDR1 as SNHLY and CDR2 as FYNNEI. This CDR3 is built from 13 residues. Deletions cut 6 bases from V and 6 bases from J, with 15 bases between. The CDR3 reads CASSAGQVSEQYF. The CDR3 DNA reads as TGTGCCAGCAGCGCCGGACAAGTTTCCGAGCAGTACTTC.

As to this clone: Germline and junction disagree at one end, which may indicate a read error. The chain uses TRBV6-6 and TRBJ2-1, with 8 bases matching TRBD2. Germline CDR1 MNHNY, CDR2 SVGAGI (reference sequence). The CDR3 runs 15 residues. This CDR3 is CASRYPSGSFNEQFF. The CDR3 DNA is TGTGCCAGCAGGTATCCTAGCGGGTCCTTCAATGAGCAGTTCTTC.

The chain has TRBV6-2 or TRBV6-3 and TRBJ1-5; D not certain. V lost 0 bases, J lost 0 bases, and 6 bases lay in between. The CDR3 totals 15 residues. Germline V gene sequence: CDR1 MNHEY, CDR2 SVGEGT. The chain's CDR3 is CASSYSSSSNQPQHF. DNA of the CDR3: TGTGCCAGCAGTTACTCGAGCAGTAGCAATCAGCCCCAGCATTTT.

The chain links TRBV10-3 to TRBJ2-2; 7 positions agree with TRBD1. This CDR3 is built from 16 residues. Losses at the gene ends were 6 bases for V and 2 bases for J; bases not matched to a gene: 9. Germline V gives CDR1 ENHRY, CDR2 SYGVKD. The DNA of the CDR3 is TGTGCCATCAGCCCCTCCGGGACAGTAAACACCGGGGAGCTGTTTTTT. Residues: CAISPSGTVNTGELFF.

The chain recombines TRBV7-2 with TRBJ2-7; D is unresolved. V was trimmed by 0 bases and J by 7 bases, leaving 7 bases between them. The germline V gene encodes CDR1 SGHTA and CDR2 FQGNSA. This CDR3 has 12 residues. CDR3 region: CASSLAVGEQYF. For the CDR3, the DNA is TGTGCCAGCAGCTTAGCGGTGGGGGAGCAGTACTTC.

The chain recombines TRBV4-2 with TRBJ1-2; 8 positions match TRBD1. The germline V gene encodes CDR1 LGHNA and CDR2 YNFKEQ. Trimming cost V 2 bases and J 5 bases; bases outside gene matches: 7. This CDR3 is built from 15 residues. CDR3 nucleotides: TGTGCCAGCAGCCAAAGGCAAGGACAGGGTTATGGCTACACCTTC. Translation gives CASSQRQGQGYGYTF.

CDR3 nucleotides: TGTGCCAGCAGCTGGACCGACAGTAACTATGGCTACACCTTC. Translation: CASSWTDSNYGYTF. The rearrangement links TRBV5-6 to TRBJ1-2; TRBD1 is a possible D gene (5 bases). CDR3 length equals 14 residues. Trimming took off 3 bases at V and 1 base at J, with 10 bases between the two ends. Germline values: CDR1 SGHDT, CDR2 YYEEEE.

V usage is TRBV27 and J usage is TRBJ1-2, with TRBD1 identical over 10 bases. V shed 5 bases, J shed 8 bases, and the junction held 8 bases outside the gene matches. The germline CDR1 and CDR2 sequences are MNHEY and SMNVEV (reference sequence). There are 14 residues in the CDR3. CDR3 bases: TGTGCCAGCAGTCGACGGACAGGGGGGGACGGCTACACCTTC. Protein sequence: CASSRRTGGDGYTF.

The gene calls are TRBV7-6 and TRBJ2-1; TRBD2 is a possible D gene (6 bases). Per the germline V gene, CDR1 is SGHVS and CDR2 is FNYEAQ. V lost 0 bases and J lost 5, with 14 bases in between. This CDR3 region has 16 residues. CDR3 nucleotide sequence: TGTGCCAGCAGCTTAGCGGCCGGGGGAGTTAACAATGAGCAGTTCTTC. Its translation is CASSLAAGGVNNEQFF.